Listed below are T cell receptor beta chains from one sample, sequenced in a study of cytomegalovirus exposure and HLA in healthy donors. Some clones are missing from TCRdb's copy, which holds only in-frame ones; the method was immunoSEQ multiplex PCR. Among roughly 80,000 clones, roughly 80% were seen once, and the ten largest hold about 1.9%. Sequences were obtained from PBMCs. The source is a woman aged 25-40 years in good health and CMV-seronegative. Both conserved end residues are part of each CDR3. A D gene is named only where the DNA matches it firmly. Not every row has a clone size; where given, it reads once, few, many or a size class.

TRBV7-9	.	few	TRBJ2-7	TGTGCCAGCAGCTTAGGCGGGGTCTACGAGCAGTACTTC	CASSLGGVYEQYF
TRBV28	.	.	TRBJ1-1	TGTGCCAGCAGTCAGGTGTTGGGCACTGAAGCTTTCTTT	CASSQVLGTEAFF
TRBV19	TRBD1	.	TRBJ1-1	TGTGCCAGTAGTATAGGGGACAGGGAGTCTGAAGCTTTCTTT	CASSIGDRESEAFF
TRBV28	.	.	TRBJ2-7	TGTGCCAGCAGGACAGGCTTTTACGAGCAGTACTTC	CASRTGFYEQYF
TRBV7-2	.	.	TRBJ2-5	TGTGCCAGCAGCTCGATCTGGGGGGGCGGAGAGACCCAGTACTTC	CASSSIWGGGETQYF
TRBV4-3	.	.	TRBJ1-1	TGCGCCAGCAGCCAATCGGAACAGACGAACACTGAAGCTTTCTTT	CASSQSEQTNTEAFF
TRBV7-9	.	.	TRBJ2-2	TGTGCCAGCAGCTTATTAGGGGGACCCGGGGAGCTGTTTTTT	CASSLLGGPGELFF
TRBV6-1	TRBD1	.	TRBJ1-5	TGTGCCAGCAGTGGACCGGGACAGGCTCGTAGCAATCAGCCCCAGCATTTT	CASSGPGQARSNQPQHF
TRBV27	TRBD1	.	TRBJ2-2	TGTGCCAGCCGATCTAACAGGGGGCCCACCGGGGAGCTGTTTTTT	CASRSNRGPTGELFF
TRBV28	.	.	TRBJ1-2	TGTGCCAGCAGTACAAGGGGTTATGGCTACACCTTC	CASSTRGYGYTF
TRBV14	.	.	TRBJ2-2	TGTGCCAGCAGCCAAGATGCGTTCGGGGAGCTGTTTTTT	CASSQDAFGELFF
TRBV7-8	.	.	TRBJ2-5	TGTGCCAGCACTGGGGGCTTCGGGGAGACCCAGTACTTC	CASTGGFGETQYF
TRBV30	TRBD1	.	TRBJ2-7	TGTGCCTGGAGTCCAGGGGACAGGGGTACCTACGAGCAGTACTTC	CAWSPGDRGTYEQYF